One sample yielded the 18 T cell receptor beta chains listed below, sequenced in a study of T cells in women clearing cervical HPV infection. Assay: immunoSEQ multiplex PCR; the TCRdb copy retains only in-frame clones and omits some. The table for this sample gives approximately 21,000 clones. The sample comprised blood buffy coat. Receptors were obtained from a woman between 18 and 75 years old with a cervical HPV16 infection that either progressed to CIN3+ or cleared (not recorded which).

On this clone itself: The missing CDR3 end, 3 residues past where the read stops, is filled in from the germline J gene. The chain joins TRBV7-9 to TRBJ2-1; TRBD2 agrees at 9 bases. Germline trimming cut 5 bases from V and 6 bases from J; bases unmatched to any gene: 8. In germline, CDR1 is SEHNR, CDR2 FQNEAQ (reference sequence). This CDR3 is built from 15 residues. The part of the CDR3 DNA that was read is TGTGCCAGCAGCGCAGGGACTAGCAGGGTCAATGAG. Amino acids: CASSAGTSRVNE. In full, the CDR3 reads CASSAGTSRVNEQFF.

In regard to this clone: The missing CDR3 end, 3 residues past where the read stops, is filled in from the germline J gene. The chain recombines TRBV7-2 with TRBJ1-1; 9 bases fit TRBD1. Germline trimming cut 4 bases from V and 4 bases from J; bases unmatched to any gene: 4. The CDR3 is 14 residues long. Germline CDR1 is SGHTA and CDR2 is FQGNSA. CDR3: CASSSTGGSTEAFF. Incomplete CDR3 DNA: TGTGCCAGCAGCTCCACAGGGGGCAGCACTGAA.

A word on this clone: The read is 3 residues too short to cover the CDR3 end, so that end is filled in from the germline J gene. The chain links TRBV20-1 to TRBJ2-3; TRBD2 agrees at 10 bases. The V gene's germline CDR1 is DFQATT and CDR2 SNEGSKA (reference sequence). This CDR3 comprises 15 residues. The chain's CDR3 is CSAREAGGRQETQYF. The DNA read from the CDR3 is TGCAGTGCTAGAGAAGCGGGGGGGCGGCAAGAGACG.

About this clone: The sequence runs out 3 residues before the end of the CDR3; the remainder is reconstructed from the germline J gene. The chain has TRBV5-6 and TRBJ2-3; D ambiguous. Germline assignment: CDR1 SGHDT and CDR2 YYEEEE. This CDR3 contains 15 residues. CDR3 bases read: TGTGCCAGCAGCTTGGGACACAGACACCAAGAGACG. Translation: CASSLGHRHQET. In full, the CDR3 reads CASSLGHRHQETQYF.

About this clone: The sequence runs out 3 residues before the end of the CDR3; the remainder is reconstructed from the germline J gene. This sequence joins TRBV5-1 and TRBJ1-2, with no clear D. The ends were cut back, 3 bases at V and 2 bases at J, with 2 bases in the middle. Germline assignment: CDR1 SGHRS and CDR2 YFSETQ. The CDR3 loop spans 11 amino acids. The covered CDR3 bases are TGCGCCAGCAGCTCAAACTATGGC. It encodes CASSSNYG. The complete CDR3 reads CASSSNYGYTF.

The CDR3 DNA, read in part, is TGTGCCAGCAGCTTAGCGTTCGCGGGGGCTAATGAAAAG. It specifies CASSLAFAGANEK. The whole CDR3 sequence reads CASSLAFAGANEKLFF. The chain links TRBV7-2 to TRBJ2-2; a weak D match, TRBD2 (7 bases). The CDR3 extends 3 residues past the end of the read, so its final part is completed from the germline J gene. The CDR3 consists of 16 residues. The germline V gene has CDR1 SGHTA and CDR2 FQGNSA.

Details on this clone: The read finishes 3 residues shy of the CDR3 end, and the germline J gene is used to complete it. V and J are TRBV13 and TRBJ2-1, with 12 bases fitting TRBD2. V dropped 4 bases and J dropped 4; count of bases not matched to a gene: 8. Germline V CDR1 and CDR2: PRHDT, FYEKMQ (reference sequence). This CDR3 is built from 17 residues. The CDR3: CASSSRTSGDHYNEQFF. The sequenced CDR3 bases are TGTGCCAGCAGCTCCCGGACTAGCGGGGACCATTACAATGAG.

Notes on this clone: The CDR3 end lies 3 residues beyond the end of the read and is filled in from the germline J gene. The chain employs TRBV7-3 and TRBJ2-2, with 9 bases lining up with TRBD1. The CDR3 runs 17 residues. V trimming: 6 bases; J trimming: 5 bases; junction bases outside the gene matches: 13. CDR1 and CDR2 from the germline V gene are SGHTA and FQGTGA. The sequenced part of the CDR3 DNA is TGTGCCAGCAGAGGTACAGGGGGCTCCTCGGGGACCGGGGAG. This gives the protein CASRGTGGSSGTGE. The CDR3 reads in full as CASRGTGGSSGTGELFF.

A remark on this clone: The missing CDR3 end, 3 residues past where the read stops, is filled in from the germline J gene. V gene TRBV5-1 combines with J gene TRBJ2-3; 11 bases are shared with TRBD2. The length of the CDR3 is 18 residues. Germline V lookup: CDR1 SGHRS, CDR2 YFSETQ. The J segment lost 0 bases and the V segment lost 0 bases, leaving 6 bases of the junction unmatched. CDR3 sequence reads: CASSLERGLADSTDTQYF. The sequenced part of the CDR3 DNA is TGCGCCAGCAGCTTGGAAAGGGGACTAGCGGATAGCACAGATACG. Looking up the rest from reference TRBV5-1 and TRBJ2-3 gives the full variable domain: KAGVTQTPRYLIKTRGQQVTLSCSPISGHRSVSWYQQTPGQGLQFLFEYFSETQRNKGNFPGRFSGRQFSNSRSEMNVSTLELGDSALYLCASSLERGLADSTDTQYFGPGTRLTVL.

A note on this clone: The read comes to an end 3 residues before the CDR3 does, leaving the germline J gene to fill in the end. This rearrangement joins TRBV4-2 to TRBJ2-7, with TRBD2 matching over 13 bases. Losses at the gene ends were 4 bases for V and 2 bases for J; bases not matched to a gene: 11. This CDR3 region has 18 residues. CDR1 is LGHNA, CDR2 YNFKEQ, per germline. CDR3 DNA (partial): TGTGCCAGCAGCCCCCCGGGACTAGCGGGGCGGAGGGCCTACGAG. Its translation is CASSPPGLAGRRAYE. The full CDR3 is CASSPPGLAGRRAYEQYF.

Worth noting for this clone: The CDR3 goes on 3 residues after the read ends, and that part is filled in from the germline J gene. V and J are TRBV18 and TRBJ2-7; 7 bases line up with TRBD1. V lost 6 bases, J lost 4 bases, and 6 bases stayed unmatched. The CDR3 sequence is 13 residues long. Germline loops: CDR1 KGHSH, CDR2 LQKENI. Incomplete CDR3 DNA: TGTGCCAGCTCTACCACGACAGGGTACGAG. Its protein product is CASSTTTGYE. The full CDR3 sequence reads CASSTTTGYEQYF.

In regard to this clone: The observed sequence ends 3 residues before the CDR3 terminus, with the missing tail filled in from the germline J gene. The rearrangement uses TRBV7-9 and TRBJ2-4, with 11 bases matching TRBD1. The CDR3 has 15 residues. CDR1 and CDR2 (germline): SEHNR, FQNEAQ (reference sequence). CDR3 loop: CASSLRTGGFDGQYF. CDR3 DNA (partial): TGTGCCAGCAGCCTCCGGACAGGGGGCTTTGATGGT.

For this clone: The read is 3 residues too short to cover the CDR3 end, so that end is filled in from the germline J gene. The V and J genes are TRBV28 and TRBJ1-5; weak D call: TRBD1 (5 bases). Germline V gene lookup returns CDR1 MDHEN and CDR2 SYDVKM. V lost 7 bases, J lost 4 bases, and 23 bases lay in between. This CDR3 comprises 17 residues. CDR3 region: CASTDRAYRGTNQPQHF. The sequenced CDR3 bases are TGTGCCAGCACTGACCGGGCCTATAGGGGCACAAATCAGCCC.

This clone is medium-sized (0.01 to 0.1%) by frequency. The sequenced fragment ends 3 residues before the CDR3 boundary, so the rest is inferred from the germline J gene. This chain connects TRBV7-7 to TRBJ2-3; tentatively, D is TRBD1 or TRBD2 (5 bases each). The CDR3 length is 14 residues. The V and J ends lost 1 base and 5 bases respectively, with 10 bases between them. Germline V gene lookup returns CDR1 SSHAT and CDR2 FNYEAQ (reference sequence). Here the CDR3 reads CASSLGERGDTQYF. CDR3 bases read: TGTGCCAGCAGCTTAGGAGAGAGGGGAGATACG.

The part of the CDR3 DNA that was read is TGTGCCAGCTCAACCAGGGGGGACTATGGC. This encodes CASSTRGDYG. The CDR3 in full is CASSTRGDYGYTF. This chain links TRBV18 with TRBJ1-2; 7 nucleotides agree with TRBD1. The CDR3 goes on 3 residues after the read ends, and that part is filled in from the germline J gene. The CDR3 covers 13 residues. CDR1 and CDR2 (germline): KGHSH, LQKENI. V was pared by 5 bases and J by 3 bases, with 3 bases of the junction left unmatched.

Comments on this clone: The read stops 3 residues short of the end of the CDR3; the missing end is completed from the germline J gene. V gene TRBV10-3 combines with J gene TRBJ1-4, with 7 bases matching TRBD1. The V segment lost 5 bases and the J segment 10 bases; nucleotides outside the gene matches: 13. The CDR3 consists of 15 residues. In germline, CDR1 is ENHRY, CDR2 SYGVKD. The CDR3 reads CAISPQGTHPLKLFF. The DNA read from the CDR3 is TGTGCCATCAGTCCACAGGGGACCCACCCCCTAAAA.

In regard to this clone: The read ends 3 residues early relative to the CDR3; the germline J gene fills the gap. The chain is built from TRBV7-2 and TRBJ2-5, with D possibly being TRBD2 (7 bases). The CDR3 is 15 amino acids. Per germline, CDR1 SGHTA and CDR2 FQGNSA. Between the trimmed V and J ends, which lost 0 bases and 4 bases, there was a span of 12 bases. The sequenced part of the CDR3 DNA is TGTGCCAGCAGCTTAGCGGGGGGGCGCAGAGAGACC. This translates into CASSLAGGRRET. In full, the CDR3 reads CASSLAGGRRETQYF.

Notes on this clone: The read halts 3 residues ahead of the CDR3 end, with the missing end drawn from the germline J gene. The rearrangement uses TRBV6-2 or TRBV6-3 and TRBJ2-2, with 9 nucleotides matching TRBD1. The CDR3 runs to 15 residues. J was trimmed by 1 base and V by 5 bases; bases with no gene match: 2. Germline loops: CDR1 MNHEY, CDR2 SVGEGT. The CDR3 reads CASSRTGVNTGELFF. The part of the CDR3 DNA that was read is TGTGCCAGCAGTCGGACAGGGGTGAACACCGGGGAG.